The source of this T cell receptor (beta chain) is a study of shared clonotypes between healthy human individuals. Study-wide background: CD4 naive cells filled three plates per donor, CD4 memory three, CD8 naive two and CD8 memory one.

This CDR3 comprises 15 residues. Trimming cost V 4 bases and J 4 bases; bases outside gene matches: 7. Germline CDR1 and CDR2: MNHEY and SVGAGI. Study-wide results and limits: Shared clonotypes: 4.5% to 5% naive CD4, 3.5% to 4% naive CD8, about 2.4% memory CD4, 0.4% to 0.5% memory CD8.

Using immunoSEQ multiplex PCR, the repertoire was profiled, and TCRdb retains in-frame clones only, with some absent. Of millions of clones in the sample, around 94% were seen once. CD4+ cells yielded CD45RA+ naive and CD45RA-negative memory subsets. Concerning this clone: The antigen remains undetermined.

The sequenced sample was naive CD4+ T cells sorted from blood. The subset: CD45RA+ positively selected. This chain links TRBV6-5 with TRBJ2-1; 7 nucleotides align to TRBD2. This receptor was taken from a man between 18 and 35 years old in good health. The CDR3 loop is CASSSAQGGYNEQFF. In nucleotides, the CDR3 is TGTGCCAGCAGTTCCGCCCAGGGAGGGTACAATGAGCAGTTCTTC.